The 3 T cell receptor beta chains given below trace back to one sample, sequenced in a study of PD-1 blockade in classical Hodgkin lymphoma. Time point specified: cycle 4 day 1 (C4D1), after more than five weeks of nivolumab. Patients all relapsed after autologous stem cell transplantation, and there was variation in brentuximab vedotin exposure. The assay was immunoSEQ multiplex PCR, and TCRdb's table has in-frame clones only and misses some. The sample gives 96,000 or so clones, roughly 91% of which show up once; around 2% is in the top ten. The material sequenced was peripheral blood mononuclear cells (PBMCs), taken before the fourth cycle of nivolumab. Receptors originate from a human donor with classical Hodgkin lymphoma.

This chain uses TRBV6-6 with TRBJ2-7; possibly TRBD1 for D (6 bases). The CDR3 is made up of 15 amino acids. From germline, CDR1 is MNHNY and CDR2 SVGAGI (reference sequence). The ends were cut back, 5 bases at V and 0 bases at J, with 14 bases in the middle. As DNA, the CDR3 is TGTGCCAGCAGTGCAACCGACAGGAGCTCCTACGAGCAGTACTTC. It is translated as CASSATDRSSYEQYF.

The count of this clone is one. The chain uses TRBV5-1 and TRBJ2-1; D is uncertain. The germline V and J ends were trimmed by 6 bases and 7 bases, with 11 bases remaining between them. Per germline, CDR1 SGHRS and CDR2 YFSETQ. The CDR3 is 12 residues long. CDR3 nucleotides: TGCGCCAGCAATAACTATCTGAATGAGCAGTTCTTC. It codes for CASNNYLNEQFF.

V gene TRBV6-1 combines with J gene TRBJ1-5; no clear D gene. Trimming removed 7 bases from V and 2 bases from J, with 15 bases in between. Germline CDR1 MNHNS, CDR2 SASEGT. The CDR3 contains 15 residues. The CDR3 is CASIEGATGNQPQHF. DNA of the CDR3: TGTGCCAGCATCGAGGGCGCCACCGGCAATCAGCCCCAGCATTTT.